Each of the 27 T cell receptor beta chains below was sequenced from the same sample in a study of tumor-infiltrating lymphocytes in primary liver carcinoma. Constant-region priming of roughly 490 ng total RNA yielded TCR beta cDNA. ARM-PCR, slightly modified, supplied the TCR beta libraries through three nested multiplex PCR rounds. Investigators reported that the first two PCR rounds, at around 10 cycles each, used TRBV1-TRBV30 forward primers with a C-beta reverse primer. One entry per CDR3 protein results from TCRdb running MiXCR on the multiplex PCR reads. The sample consists of 320,000 or so distinct CDR3 sequences, 65% of them appearing once. Unsorted whole blood yielded the blood RNA, and germline DNA was also extracted. Sequencing was performed on peripheral blood. These receptor sequences come from a man aged 40-55 years with primary liver carcinoma and hepatitis B virus infection.

As concerns this clonotype: A junction boundary mismatches the germline segment, possibly from a read error. CDR3 nucleotides: TGCAGCCTTGATGGGAGAGCTCAGATTGAGCAGTTCTTC. The encoded protein is CSLDGRAQIEQFF. The rearrangement uses TRBV29-1 and TRBJ2-1, with D perhaps TRBD2 (5 bases). The CDR3 loop spans 13 amino acids. In germline, CDR1 is SQVTM, CDR2 ANQGSEA.

On this clonotype itself: This may arise from a read error, as a much more abundant clone is one base away. The gene calls are TRBV7-9 and TRBJ2-1; 9 nucleotides line up with TRBD2. The CDR3 spans 16 residues. The V and J ends lost 5 bases and 10 bases, in that order; junction bases with no gene match: 15. Looked up from germline, CDR1 is SEHNR and CDR2 is FQNEAQ (reference sequence). In DNA form, the CDR3 reads TGTGCCAGCAGCCCCCCTAGCGGGAAAAAGAGTGGCGAGCAGTTCTTC. Protein sequence: CASSPPSGKKSGEQFF.

This clonotype showed up many times. The chain joins TRBV29-1 to TRBJ2-5, with 7 bases identical to TRBD1. V gave up 1 base and J gave up 4 bases; unmatched junction bases: 3. CDR3 size: 13 residues. CDR1 and CDR2 from the germline V gene are SQVTM and ANQGSEA. The CDR3 DNA is TGCAGCGTTGAAGGGACAGGTCCAGAGACCCAGTACTTC. Its translation: CSVEGTGPETQYF.

This clonotype was found once. A read error may be the cause here, since a much bigger clone is one base away. This chain links TRBV29-1 with TRBJ2-3; TRBD2 agrees at 13 bases. This CDR3 comprises 16 residues. The V and J ends lost 6 bases and 1 base, in that order; junction bases with no gene match: 7. Germline V gene lookup returns CDR1 SQVTM and CDR2 ANQGSEA. Written as DNA, the CDR3 is TGCAGCGTCGGACTAGCGGGAGTATGGGGCACAGATACGCAGTATTTT. Protein sequence: CSVGLAGVWGTDTQYF.

Points on this clonotype: This may be a read error, as it is one base from a much larger clone. This sequence joins TRBV29-1 and TRBJ1-4; D unresolved. This CDR3 region has 13 residues. The V gene's germline CDR1 is SQVTM and CDR2 ANQGSEA. The V end lost 6 bases, the J end lost 10 bases, and 18 bases lay between the germline ends. The chain's CDR3 is CSVLTGFSGKLFF. DNA of the CDR3: TGCAGCGTGTTAACGGGCTTTAGTGGAAAACTGTTTTTT.

The sample holds many counts of this clonotype. The gene calls are TRBV4-2 and TRBJ2-7, with D possibly called TRBD1 or TRBD2 (6 bases each). This CDR3 comprises 14 residues. CDR1 and CDR2 (germline): LGHNA, YNFKEQ. Deletions cut 1 base from V and 2 bases from J, with 9 bases between. The CDR3 DNA reads TGTGCCAGCAGCCAAGGGGGGGACACCTACGAGCAGTACTTC. Its protein product is CASSQGGDTYEQYF.

Regarding this clonotype: A junction end diverges from the germline sequence, so it may reflect a read error. Here the CDR3 reads CDSSQDVGLGQFF. The CDR3 DNA sequence: TGCGACAGCAGCCAAGATGTAGGACTGGGGCAGTTCTTC. The chain combines TRBV4-3 with TRBJ2-1, with D maybe TRBD2 (5 bases). The CDR3 is made up of 13 amino acids. CDR1 and CDR2 from the germline V gene are LGHNA and YSLEER.

This clonotype came up a few times. Just one base apart from a much larger clone, this may be a read error. The V gene is TRBV29-1, the J gene TRBJ1-5; no definite D call. V lost 7 bases, J lost 4 bases, and 32 bases lay in between. The germline V gene encodes CDR1 SQVTM and CDR2 ANQGSEA. The CDR3 loop spans 19 amino acids. CDR3 coding DNA: TGCAGCGCCCCCGGAGCCGCGGTTGCAGCCAACCAGTGGAATCAGCCCCAGCATTTT. Encoded protein: CSAPGAAVAANQWNQPQHF.

The V call is TRBV7-9, the J call TRBJ2-7, with D hard to call. V was shortened by 5 bases and J by 6 bases, with 17 bases between the two germline ends. This CDR3 has 14 residues. Germline loops: CDR1 SEHNR, CDR2 FQNEAQ (reference sequence). This chain's CDR3 is CASSPQDNPCEQYF. In DNA form, the CDR3 reads TGTGCCAGCAGCCCACAAGATAACCCCTGCGAGCAGTACTTC.

Turning to this clonotype: This likely comes from a read error, as the CDR3 has no conserved phenylalanine or tryptophan at its end. The J gene is TRBJ2-7, the V gene TRBV11-1; tentative D call: TRBD2 (6 bases). The germline CDR1 and CDR2 sequences are SGHAT and FQDESV (reference sequence). The length of the CDR3 is 11 residues. The CDR3, as DNA: TGTGTCAGCAGCCTGGGGGGCGAGCAGTACCTC. Its protein product is CVSSLGGEQYL.

V usage is TRBV6-5 and J usage is TRBJ1-6; D call uncertain. V was cut by 0 bases and J by 14 bases, with 20 bases left in between. Germline loops: CDR1 MNHEY, CDR2 SVGAGI. The CDR3 loop spans 16 amino acids. The CDR3 coding sequence is TGTGCCAGCAGTTACTCGCCGGGAGCAGCTAATCCATCCCTCCACTTT. Its protein is CASSYSPGAANPSLHF.

The table lists this clonotype with many counts. This chain links TRBV11-2 with TRBJ2-3; D gene ambiguous. The germline gives CDR1 SGHAT, CDR2 FQNNGV. The CDR3 has 14 residues. Trimming took off 0 bases at V and 4 bases at J, with 8 bases between the two ends. In DNA, the CDR3 is TGTGCCAGCAGCTTAGATCTCTTGGCAGATACGCAGTATTTT. This codes for CASSLDLLADTQYF.

Concerning this clonotype: Here the CDR3 omits its conserved ending phenylalanine or tryptophan, so a read error is the likely source. Because the CDR3's place on the DNA is in doubt, the DNA is left out and the CDR3 is given as listed by TCRdb. This chain joins TRBV11-3 and TRBJ2-7; the D segment call TRBD1 is taken from the table without a DNA check. Looked up from germline, CDR1 is SGHNT and CDR2 is YENEEA. Including both end residues, the CDR3 is 13 amino acids long. CDR3 amino acids: CASSMTGVGEQYY.

For this clonotype: The conserved closing phenylalanine or tryptophan is absent in this CDR3, likely reflecting a read error. The chain carries TRBV5-6 and TRBJ1-1, with TRBD1 as a possible D gene (5 bases). V lost 4 bases and J lost 1, with 11 bases in between. Germline CDR1 SGHDT, CDR2 YYEEEE. CDR3 length: 14 amino acids. The CDR3 sequence is CASSLGLKNTEAFS. The CDR3 DNA reads TGTGCCAGCAGCCTGGGACTGAAGAACACTGAAGCTTTCTCT.

As for this clonotype: One end of the junction varies from germline; a read error may be responsible. This chain connects TRBV14 to TRBJ2-7, with 13 bases identical to TRBD2. This CDR3 is built from 18 residues. The germline V gene encodes CDR1 SGHDN and CDR2 FVKESK. The CDR3 spells CASSHTSGLAGASYEQHF. CDR3 DNA sequence: TGTGCCAGCAGCCATACGTCTGGACTAGCGGGGGCCTCCTACGAGCAGCACTTC.

The CDR3, as DNA: TGTGCCAGCAGCCGTGGACTGAACAATGAGGCTTTCTTT. It specifies CASSRGLNNEAFF. The V and J genes are TRBV11-3 and TRBJ1-1; D is ambiguous. Germline-derived CDR1 and CDR2 are SGHNT and YENEEA. There are 13 residues in the CDR3. Trimming stripped 5 bases from V and 11 bases from J, with 18 bases between. The full variable domain, in which reference TRBV11-3 and TRBJ1-1 provide the parts outside the CDR3, is EAGVVQSPRYKIIEKKQPVAFWCNPISGHNTLYWYLQNLGQGPELLIRYENEEAVDDSQLPKDRFSAERLKGVDSTLKIQPAELGDSAVYLCASSRGLNNEAFFGQGTRLTVV.

This clonotype was seen at least ten times. The chain links TRBV6-2 or TRBV6-3 to TRBJ2-7; D is uncertain. The CDR3 loop spans 11 amino acids. Per germline, CDR1 MNHEY and CDR2 SVGEGT. The ends were cut back, 6 bases at V and 4 bases at J, with 7 bases in the middle. CDR3 nucleotides: TGTGCCAGCAGCTTTTCGTACGAGCAGTACTTC. This translates into CASSFSYEQYF.

Note on this clonotype: A much larger clone sits a single nucleotide away, making a read error possible. J is TRBJ2-7 and V is TRBV6-5; D not resolved. V lost 6 bases, J lost 0 bases, and 9 bases lay in between. Looked up from germline, CDR1 is MNHEY and CDR2 is SVGAGI. The CDR3 length is 13 residues. In DNA form, the CDR3 reads TGTGCCAGCAGGTCAGGATTCTCCTACGAGCAGTACTTC. The encoded protein is CASRSGFSYEQYF.

Turning to this clonotype: This may come from a read error, since a much larger clone is one base off. The DNA is omitted, as the CDR3 cannot be located on it reliably, and the CDR3 follows TCRdb's listing. The chain employs TRBV28 and TRBJ1-2. The CDR3 extends over 13 residues, inclusive of both ends. Germline V CDR1 and CDR2: MDHEN, SYDVKM. The CDR3 here is CASSFLENYGYTF.

Regarding this clonotype: A much bigger clone sits one base away, suggesting this may be a read error. Here the CDR3 reads CASREGGSTNTQYF. DNA for the CDR3: TGTGCCAGCAGGGAAGGCGGCAGCACAAATACGCAGTATTTT. This chain connects TRBV4-2 to TRBJ2-3, with D hard to call. CDR3 size: 14 residues. CDR1 and CDR2 from the germline V gene are LGHNA and YNFKEQ.

V gene TRBV10-3 combines with J gene TRBJ1-2; a possible D gene is TRBD1 (5 bases). CDR1 is ENHRY and CDR2 is SYGVKD in the germline V gene. The CDR3 totals 13 residues. V was trimmed by 4 bases and J by 7 bases, leaving 13 bases between them. DNA for the CDR3: TGTGCCATCAGTGGGGGCAGCAAAACTGGCTACACCTTC. It specifies CAISGGSKTGYTF.

This clonotype was seen many times. The chain carries TRBV6-5 and TRBJ2-1, with 8 bases aligning to TRBD1. Germline loops: CDR1 MNHEY, CDR2 SVGAGI. The CDR3 runs to 16 residues. V gave up 1 base and J gave up 4 bases; unmatched junction bases: 6. In DNA, the CDR3 is TGTGCCAGCAGTTACTTCCGGACAGGGCGATACAATGAGCAGTTCTTC. It is translated as CASSYFRTGRYNEQFF.

Worth noting for this clonotype: This may arise from a read error, as a much more abundant clone is one base away. The final CDR3 position lacks the conserved phenylalanine or tryptophan, pointing to a likely read error. The chain recombines TRBV29-1 with TRBJ2-7; possibly TRBD2 for D (6 bases). The V and J ends lost 0 bases and 1 base respectively, with 10 bases between them. The CDR3 is 14 residues long. Germline V CDR1 and CDR2: SQVTM, ANQGSEA. CDR3 DNA: TGCAGCGTTGAAGAGGCGGGAAGGTCCTACGAGCAGTACCTC. This encodes CSVEEAGRSYEQYL.

The chain couples TRBV2 to TRBJ1-5, with D possibly TRBD1 on 6 matching bases. The germline V gene has CDR1 SNHLY and CDR2 FYNNEI. The V end was cut by 3 bases, the J end by 4 bases, with 7 bases between. CDR3 length: 13 amino acids. DNA for the CDR3: TGTGCCAGCAGTGACGGACAGAATCAGCCCCAGCATTTT. Encoded protein: CASSDGQNQPQHF.

A word on this clonotype: One end of the junction fails to match germline, which may point to a read error. This chain joins TRBV4-2 and TRBJ1-3; a possible D gene is TRBD1 (5 bases). The germline CDR1 and CDR2 sequences are LGHNA and YNFKEQ. CDR3 length: 15 residues. CDR3 sequence (DNA): TGCGCCAGCAGCCCCGGAGGGGAATCTGGAAACACCATATATTTT. Its protein product is CASSPGGESGNTIYF.

Worth noting for this clonotype: This is likely a read error, given that the CDR3 carries no conserved phenylalanine or tryptophan at its end. The V call is TRBV12-3 or TRBV12-4, the J call TRBJ1-1, with D maybe TRBD1 (5 bases). CDR3 size: 14 residues. V was shortened by 3 bases and J by 3 bases, with 11 bases between the two germline ends. The CDR3 DNA sequence: TGTGCCAGCAGTTTTGCCGACAGACACACTGAAGCTTTCCTT. Protein product: CASSFADRHTEAFL.

This clonotype was seen once. The genes are TRBV5-4 and TRBJ2-2; TRBD1 aligns across 7 bases. This CDR3 has 17 residues. CDR1 is SGHNT, CDR2 YYREEE, per germline (reference sequence). V was clipped by 1 base and J by 1 base; unmatched bases: 7. The CDR3 is CASSLYRTGKNTGELFF. In DNA form, the CDR3 reads TGTGCCAGCAGCTTGTATCGGACAGGAAAGAACACCGGGGAGCTGTTTTTT. The whole variable domain, remainder taken from reference TRBV5-4 and TRBJ2-2, is ETGVTQSPTHLIKTRGQQVTLRCSSQSGHNTVSWYQQALGQGPQFIFQYYREEENGRGNFPPRFSGLQFPNYSSELNVNALELDDSALYLCASSLYRTGKNTGELFFGEGSRLTVL.